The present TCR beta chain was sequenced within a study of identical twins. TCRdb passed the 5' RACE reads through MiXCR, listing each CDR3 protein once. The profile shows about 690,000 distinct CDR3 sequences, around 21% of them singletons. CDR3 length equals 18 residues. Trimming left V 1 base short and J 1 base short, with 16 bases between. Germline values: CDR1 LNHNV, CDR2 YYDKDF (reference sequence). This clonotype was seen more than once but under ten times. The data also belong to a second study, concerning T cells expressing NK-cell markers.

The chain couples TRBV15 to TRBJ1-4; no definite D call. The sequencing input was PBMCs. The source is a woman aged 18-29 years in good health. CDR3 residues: CATSRAAPLQITNEKLFF. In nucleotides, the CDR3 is TGTGCCACCAGCAGAGCTGCCCCTCTTCAGATAACTAATGAAAAACTGTTTTTT.